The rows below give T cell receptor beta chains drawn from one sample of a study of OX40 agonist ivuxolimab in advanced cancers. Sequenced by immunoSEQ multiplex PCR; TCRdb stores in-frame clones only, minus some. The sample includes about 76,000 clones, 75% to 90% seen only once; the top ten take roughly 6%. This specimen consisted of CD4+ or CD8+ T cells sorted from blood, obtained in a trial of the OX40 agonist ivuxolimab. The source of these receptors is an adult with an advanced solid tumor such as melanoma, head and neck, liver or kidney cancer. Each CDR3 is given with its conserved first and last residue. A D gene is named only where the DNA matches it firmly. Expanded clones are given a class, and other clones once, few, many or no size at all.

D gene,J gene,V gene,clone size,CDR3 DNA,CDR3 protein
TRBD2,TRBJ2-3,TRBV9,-,TGTGCCAGCAGCGTAGTTAGCGGGACGGGAGGAGATACGCAGTATTTT,CASSVVSGTGGDTQYF
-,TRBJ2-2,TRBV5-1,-,TGCGCCAGCAGCTTGGTTCCAGCCAACACCGGGGAGCTGTTTTTT,CASSLVPANTGELFF
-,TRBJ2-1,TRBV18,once,TGTGCCAGCTCACCGAAACAGGGAATAGCCTACAATGAGCAGTTCTTC,CASSPKQGIAYNEQFF
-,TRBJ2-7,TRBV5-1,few,TGCGCCAGCAGCCCCGGTGACCGCTACGAGCAGTACTTC,CASSPGDRYEQYF
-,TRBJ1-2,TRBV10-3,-,TGTGCCATCAGCTTTGACAGCAACTATGGCTACACCTTC,CAISFDSNYGYTF
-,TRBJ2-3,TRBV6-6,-,TGTGCCAGCAGTTACTCCACAGGAGGGGATACGCAGTATTTT,CASSYSTGGDTQYF
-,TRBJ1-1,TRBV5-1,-,TGCGCCAGCAGCCCCGGGGGCTTTCGAACTGAAGCTTTCTTT,CASSPGGFRTEAFF
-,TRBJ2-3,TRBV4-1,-,TGCGCCAGCAGCCAGGTGATTCGAGACACAGATACGCAGTATTTT,CASSQVIRDTDTQYF
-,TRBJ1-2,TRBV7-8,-,TGTGCCAGCAGCTTAACTAACTATGGCTACACCTTC,CASSLTNYGYTF
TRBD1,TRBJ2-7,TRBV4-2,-,TGTGCCAGCAGCTTAACAGGGGCCGAGCAGTACTTC,CASSLTGAEQYF
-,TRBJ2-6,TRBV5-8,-,TGTGCCAGCAGCTTGTTAGGGGGAAGCTCTGGGGCCAACGTCCTGACTTTC,CASSLLGGSSGANVLTF
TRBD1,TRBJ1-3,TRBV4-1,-,TGCGCCAGCAGCCTCGACAGGGGGCGGGGAAACACCATATATTTT,CASSLDRGRGNTIYF
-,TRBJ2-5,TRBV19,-,TGTGCCAGTAGTATCTTTGGCGAGACCCAGTACTTC,CASSIFGETQYF
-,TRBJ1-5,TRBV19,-,TGTGCCAGTAGTGCGGTACCGGTGGGGGTGTCCTATCAGCCCCAGCATTTT,CASSAVPVGVSYQPQHF
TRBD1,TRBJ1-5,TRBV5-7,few,TGTGCCAGCAGCTCCGGGACAGGGCCCACTCAGCCCCAGCATTTT,CASSSGTGPTQPQHF
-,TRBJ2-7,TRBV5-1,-,TGCGCCAGCAGCTTGGCCCAGGGGTCGGCCTACGAGCAGTACTTC,CASSLAQGSAYEQYF
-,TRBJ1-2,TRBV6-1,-,TGTGCCAGCAGTGAAGTGGTAGGGGTGCGCGGCTACACCTTC,CASSEVVGVRGYTF
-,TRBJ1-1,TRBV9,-,TGTGCCAGCAGCGTAGTCACTGAAGCTTTCTTT,CASSVVTEAFF
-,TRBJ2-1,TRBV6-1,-,TGTGCCAGCAGTCGTACTGGTTACAATGAGCAGTTCTTC,CASSRTGYNEQFF
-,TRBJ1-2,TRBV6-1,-,TGTGCCAGCAGTGAAACTACAGGCTATGGCTACACCTTC,CASSETTGYGYTF
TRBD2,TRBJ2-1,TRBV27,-,TGTGCCAGCAGTTTATCGAAAGTCTCCCGCCCTAGACTAGCGGGAAATCTTTACAATGAGCAGTTCTTC,CASSLSKVSRPRLAGNLYNEQFF
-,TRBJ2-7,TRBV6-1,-,TGTGCCAGCGGGGGGTTGACTAGCTACGAGCAGTACTTC,CASGGLTSYEQYF
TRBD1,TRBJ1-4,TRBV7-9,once,TGTGCCAGCAGCACTCCCGGGACAGGGCCCGAAAAACTGTTTTTT,CASSTPGTGPEKLFF
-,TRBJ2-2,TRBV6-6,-,TGTGCCAGCAGTTACACCGACACCGGGGAGCTGTTTTTT,CASSYTDTGELFF
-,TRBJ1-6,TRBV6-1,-,TGTGCCAGCAGTGAAACCCCGGATTCACCCCTCCACTTT,CASSETPDSPLHF
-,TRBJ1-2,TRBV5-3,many,TGTGCCAGAAGCTTGGTTCGCCAGTTCCTCAACTATGGCTACACCTTC,CARSLVRQFLNYGYTF
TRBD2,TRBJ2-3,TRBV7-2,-,TGTGCCAGCAGAGCCCGGGGGGTAACTAGCACAGATACGCAGTATTTT,CASRARGVTSTDTQYF
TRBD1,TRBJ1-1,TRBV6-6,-,TGTGCCAGCAGTTACCCCGGGACAGGGACCACTGAAGCTTTCTTT,CASSYPGTGTTEAFF
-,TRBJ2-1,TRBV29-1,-,TGCAGCGTTGAACGGGGGCCTGATGAGCAGTTCTTC,CSVERGPDEQFF
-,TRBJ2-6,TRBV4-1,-,TGCGCCAGCTTAGGGGCCAACGTCCTGACTTTC,CASLGANVLTF
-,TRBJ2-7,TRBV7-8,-,TGTGCCAGCAGCTTAGCGGGGGGTGCGGTAGTATTCTACGAGCAGTACTTC,CASSLAGGAVVFYEQYF
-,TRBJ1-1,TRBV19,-,TGTGCCAGTAGCCGTGACAGGAGGAACACTGAAGCTTTCTTT,CASSRDRRNTEAFF
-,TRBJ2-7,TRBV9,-,TGTGCCAGCAGCTTCGGAGGGCAGGGGGAATACGAGCAGTACTTC,CASSFGGQGEYEQYF
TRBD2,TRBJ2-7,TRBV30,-,TGTGCCTGGAGTTACCAAAGGGACTATATCCTCTACGAGCAGTACTTC,CAWSYQRDYILYEQYF
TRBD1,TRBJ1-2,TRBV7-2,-,TGTGCCAGCAGCCTCCCGACAGGGATCAACTATGGCTACACCTTC,CASSLPTGINYGYTF
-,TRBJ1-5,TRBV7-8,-,TGTGCCAGCAGCTTGGATCGTCTTGGGGGGCGCGTAGGCAATCAGCCCCAGCATTTT,CASSLDRLGGRVGNQPQHF
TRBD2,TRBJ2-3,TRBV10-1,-,TGCGCCATCCGGGGGGGCCGCACAGATACGCAGTATTTT,CAIRGGRTDTQYF
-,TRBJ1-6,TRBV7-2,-,TGTGCCAGCAGCTTTCTCAATTCACCCCTCCACTTT,CASSFLNSPLHF
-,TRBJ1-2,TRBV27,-,TGTGCCAGCAGTTTAACAATCTCGGGTGGCTACACCTTC,CASSLTISGGYTF
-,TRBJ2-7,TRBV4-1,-,TGCGCCAGCAGCCAAGATCCGGGGGGCTCTCCACCCTACGAGCAGTACTTC,CASSQDPGGSPPYEQYF
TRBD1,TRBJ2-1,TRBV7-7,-,TGTGCCAGCAGCGCCGACAGGGGGCGAAGGGAGCAGTTCTTC,CASSADRGRREQFF
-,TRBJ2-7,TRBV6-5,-,TGTGCCAGCAGTTACACAGCGGGTTCAGCCTACGAGCAGTACTTC,CASSYTAGSAYEQYF
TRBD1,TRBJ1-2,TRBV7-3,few,TGTGCCAGCAGCTTATTAGGGGGCGCAGATGGCTACACCTTC,CASSLLGGADGYTF
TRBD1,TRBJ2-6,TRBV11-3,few,TGTGCCAGCAGCTCTGGGACAGGCGGGGCCAACGTCCTGACTTTC,CASSSGTGGANVLTF
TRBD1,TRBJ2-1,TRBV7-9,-,TGTGCCAGCAGCCCCGACTGGACAGGGGGGTTCAATGAGCAGTTCTTC,CASSPDWTGGFNEQFF
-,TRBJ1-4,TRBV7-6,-,TGTGCCAGCAGCTCCTGGACAGCACACCCAACTAATGAAAAACTGTTTTTT,CASSSWTAHPTNEKLFF
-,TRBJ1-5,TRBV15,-,TGTGCCACCAGCAGAGCAACCGGACAGCCCAATCAGCCCCAGCATTTT,CATSRATGQPNQPQHF
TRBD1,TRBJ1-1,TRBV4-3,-,TGCGCCAGCAGCCCTGGACAGGGAGTGACTGAAGCTTTCTTT,CASSPGQGVTEAFF
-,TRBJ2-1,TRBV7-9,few,TGTGCCAGCAGCCCCGGGGTGGGAGTAATTGATGAGCAGTTCTTC,CASSPGVGVIDEQFF
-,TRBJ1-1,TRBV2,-,TGTGCCAGCAGGGAACAGGGTCGGAGCACTGAAGCTTTCTTT,CASREQGRSTEAFF
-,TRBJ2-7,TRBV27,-,TGTGCCAGCAGTCACCAGAAGGGGTACGAGCAGTACTTC,CASSHQKGYEQYF
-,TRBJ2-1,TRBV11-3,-,TGTGCCAGCAGCTTAAGGAGCAGCGGCAATGAGCAGTTCTTC,CASSLRSSGNEQFF
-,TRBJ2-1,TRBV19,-,TGTGCCAGTAGTTCTAGCGTATCCTACAATGAGCAGTTCTTC,CASSSSVSYNEQFF
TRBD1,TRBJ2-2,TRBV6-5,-,TGTGCCAGCAACCCAGGGACAGCGAACACCGGGGAGCTGTTTTTT,CASNPGTANTGELFF
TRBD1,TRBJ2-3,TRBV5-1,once,TGCGCCAGCAGCCAAAAGGGACAGGGAGTCAGAGATACGCAGTATTTT,CASSQKGQGVRDTQYF